Presented here are 12 T cell receptor beta chains from one specimen sequenced in a study of naive and memory T cell subsets. Study-wide results and limits: A few larger clonotypes appeared in naive repertoires, especially CD8, possibly memory cells re-expressing CD45RA.

These receptors' targets are unknown. Both TRBC1 and TRBC2 were covered by a beta constant-region primer of two equimolar oligonucleotides. Nested alpha and beta constant-region primers with the SP2 primer drove four PCR rounds on ligated cDNA. TCRdb re-called the UMI-ligation and nested PCR reads with MiXCR, one entry per CDR3 protein. Of about 150,000 distinct CDR3 sequences in the sample, about 23% were seen once. Sample: naive CD4+ T cells from blood. The receptor set was obtained from a human donor in good health.

J is TRBJ1-5 and V is TRBV20-1, with 7 nucleotides matching TRBD1. Germline loops: CDR1 DFQATT, CDR2 SNEGSKA (reference sequence). CDR3 size: 13 residues. V shed 4 bases, J shed 5 bases, and the junction held 5 bases outside the gene matches. The CDR3 DNA reads TGCAGTGCTACCCGGGACAGAGATCAGCCCCAGCATTTT. Protein: CSATRDRDQPQHF.

This clonotype appeared once. One end of the junction fails to match germline, which may point to a read error. The chain links TRBV7-9 to TRBJ2-1, with 9 positions matching TRBD1. From germline, CDR1 is SEHNR and CDR2 FQNEAQ (reference sequence). There are 10 residues in the CDR3. The CDR3: CASSRTGASF. Written as DNA, the CDR3 is TGTGCCAGCAGCCGGACAGGGGCGTCCTTC.

This clonotype has only a few counts. J is TRBJ2-5 and V is TRBV12-5; 12 bases map to TRBD2. V lost 3 bases, J lost 1 base, and 9 bases stayed unmatched. Germline assignment: CDR1 LGHNT and CDR2 FRNRAP. The CDR3 length is 18 residues. The CDR3 spells CASGFPSRLAGAQETQYF. The CDR3 DNA is TGTGCTAGTGGTTTTCCCTCAAGACTAGCGGGAGCCCAAGAGACCCAGTACTTC.

V gene TRBV2 combines with J gene TRBJ2-2; TRBD2 is a possible D gene (6 bases). This CDR3 has 15 amino acids. V was clipped by 8 bases and J by 7 bases, with 20 bases between them. CDR1 is SNHLY, CDR2 FYNNEI, per germline. CDR3 protein: CASDFSGFGGGELFF. The CDR3 DNA sequence: TGTGCCAGCGACTTTAGCGGATTTGGCGGCGGGGAGCTGTTTTTT.

The rearrangement links TRBV29-1 to TRBJ2-1; D gene ambiguous. Trimming removed 4 bases from V and 0 bases from J, with 13 bases in between. Germline CDR1 reads SQVTM; CDR2 reads ANQGSEA. CDR3 length: 15 residues. CDR3 nucleotide sequence: TGCAGCGTTGGTTTCCGGCAGGCCTCCTACAATGAGCAGTTCTTC. Protein sequence: CSVGFRQASYNEQFF.

This clonotype was picked up many times. The chain couples TRBV5-1 to TRBJ2-3; the D is unclear. The CDR3 consists of 12 residues. Germline V gene sequence: CDR1 SGHRS, CDR2 YFSETQ. V was trimmed by 4 bases and J by 3 bases, leaving 6 bases between them. Here the CDR3 DNA reads TGCGCCAGCAGCCAGATTACAGATACGCAGTATTTT. This codes for CASSQITDTQYF. The whole variable domain, remainder taken from reference TRBV5-1 and TRBJ2-3, is KAGVTQTPRYLIKTRGQQVTLSCSPISGHRSVSWYQQTPGQGLQFLFEYFSETQRNKGNFPGRFSGRQFSNSRSEMNVSTLELGDSALYLCASSQITDTQYFGPGTRLTVL.

This clonotype was seen more than once but under ten times. The chain employs TRBV29-1 and TRBJ2-6; no firm D call. CDR1 is SQVTM, CDR2 ANQGSEA, per germline. There are 15 residues in the CDR3. The V end was cut by 4 bases, the J end by 0 bases, with 10 bases between. The CDR3 spells CSVVTRISGANVLTF. The CDR3 coding sequence is TGCAGCGTTGTAACGAGGATCTCTGGGGCCAACGTCCTGACTTTC.

The sample holds a few counts of this clonotype. This sequence joins TRBV30 and TRBJ2-7; D possibly corresponds to TRBD1 (5 bases). V dropped 0 bases and J dropped 2 bases, with 11 bases sitting between them. The germline V gene has CDR1 GTSNPN and CDR2 SVGIG (reference sequence). This CDR3 is built from 14 residues. The CDR3 nucleotides are TGTGCCTGGAGTGTATGGGGCGGAACCTACGAGCAGTACTTC. This sequence encodes CAWSVWGGTYEQYF.

Of note for this clonotype: At one of its ends the junction is not consistent with the germline gene, which may arise from a read error. The chain joins TRBV2 to TRBJ2-1, with 9 positions matching TRBD1. This CDR3 has 15 amino acids. CDR1 is SNHLY, CDR2 FYNNEI, per germline. The CDR3 is CVSLTGTGFDNEQFF. In nucleotides, the CDR3 is TGTGTCAGCCTCACCGGGACAGGGTTCGACAATGAGCAGTTCTTC. The full variable domain, completed using reference TRBV2 and TRBJ2-1, is EPEVTQTPSHQVTQMGQEVILRCVPISNHLYFYWYRQILGQKVEFLVSFYNNEISEKSEIFDDQFSVERPDGSNFTLKIRSTKLEDSAMYFCVSLTGTGFDNEQFFGPGTRLTVL.

This clonotype has a count of ten or more. This chain connects TRBV29-1 to TRBJ2-1; 9 bases are shared with TRBD2. The CDR3 is 16 amino acids. CDR1 and CDR2 from the germline V gene are SQVTM and ANQGSEA. V dropped 4 bases and J dropped 8; count of bases not matched to a gene: 15. The CDR3, as DNA: TGCAGCGTTGTTGGATCCTGGACTAGCGAGCCGGATGAGCAGTTCTTC. Residues: CSVVGSWTSEPDEQFF.

This chain links TRBV5-1 with TRBJ2-6; possible D gene TRBD2, 6 bases. The CDR3 sequence is 19 residues long. V lost 5 bases to trimming and J lost 4 bases, with 25 bases between them. In germline, CDR1 is SGHRS, CDR2 YFSETQ. The CDR3 DNA reads TGCGCCAGCAGGAACACCGCCGGGACTCCTCCCTCGGGGGCCAACGTCCTGACTTTC. Protein product: CASRNTAGTPPSGANVLTF.

The chain uses TRBV6-1 and TRBJ2-7, with a possible D match to TRBD2 (5 bases). V gave up 7 bases and J gave up 3 bases, with 22 bases separating them. This CDR3 has 16 amino acids. Looked up from germline, CDR1 is MNHNS and CDR2 is SASEGT. CDR3 loop: CASNRESGSSLYEQYF. Written as DNA, the CDR3 is TGTGCCAGCAACAGAGAGAGTGGGAGCTCACTCTACGAGCAGTACTTC.